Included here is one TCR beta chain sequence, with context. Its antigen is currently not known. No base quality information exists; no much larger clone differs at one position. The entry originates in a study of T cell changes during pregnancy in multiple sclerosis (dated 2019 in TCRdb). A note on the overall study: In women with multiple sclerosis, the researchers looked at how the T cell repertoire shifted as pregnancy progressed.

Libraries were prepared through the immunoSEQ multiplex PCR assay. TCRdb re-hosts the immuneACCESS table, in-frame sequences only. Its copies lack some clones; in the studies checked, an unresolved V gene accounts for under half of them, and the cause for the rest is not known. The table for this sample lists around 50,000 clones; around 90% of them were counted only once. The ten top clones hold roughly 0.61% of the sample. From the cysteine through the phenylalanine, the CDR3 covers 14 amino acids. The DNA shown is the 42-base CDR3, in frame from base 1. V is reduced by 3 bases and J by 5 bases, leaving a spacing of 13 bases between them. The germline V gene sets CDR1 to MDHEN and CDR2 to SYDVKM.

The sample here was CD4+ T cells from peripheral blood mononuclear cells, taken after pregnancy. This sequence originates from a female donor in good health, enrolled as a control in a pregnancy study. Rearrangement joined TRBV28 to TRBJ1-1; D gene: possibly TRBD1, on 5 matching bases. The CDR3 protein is CASSFAGRDTEAFF. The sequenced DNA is TGTGCCAGCAGTTTCGCGGGACGAGATACTGAAGCTTTCTTT.